The clone carrying this TCR beta chain was recorded at least ten times. The data were taken from a study of blood T cell repertoires in COVID-19. Overall study context: The origin of the acute and convalescent COVID-19 samples was the United States, Italy and Spain.

The CDR3 extends over 18 amino acids. Germline loops: CDR1 MNHEY, CDR2 SMNVEV (reference sequence). V was clipped by 5 bases and J by 2 bases; unmatched bases: 15. The assay was immunoSEQ multiplex PCR, and TCRdb's table has in-frame clones only and misses some. This table has tens of thousands of clones, over 70% appearing once. The sequence derives from a human donor with active or convalescent COVID-19. The donor label of this sample is uncertain. The chain combines TRBV27 with TRBJ1-5, with 7 bases lining up with TRBD1. The sample taken for sequencing was peripheral blood. CDR3 region: CASSLYPPTGLRNQPQHF. In DNA form, the CDR3 reads TGTGCCAGCAGTCTCTACCCCCCGACAGGGCTACGCAATCAGCCCCAGCATTTT.